This is a list of T cell receptor beta chains from one sample in a study of blood T cell repertoires in COVID-19. Assay used: immunoSEQ multiplex PCR; TCRdb lists only in-frame clones, some missing. Here the sample spans 120,000 to 150,000 clones, roughly four fifths being singletons. Sequenced: peripheral blood. Receptor source: a human donor with acute or convalescent COVID-19. The donor label of this sample is uncertain. The CDR3 runs from the conserved cysteine through the conserved F or W. D genes are given only for firm matches. Rows may omit the clone size; those that give it use once, few, many or a size class.

>TRBV6-2/TRBV6-3|TRBJ2-7|NA|TRBD2
CASSYSISSGGFYEQYF
TGTGCCAGCAGTTACAGTATCTCTAGCGGGGGGTTCTACGAGCAGTACTTC
>TRBV6-1|TRBJ1-5|NA|TRBD1
CASSEADRGRANQPQHF
TGTGCCAGCAGTGAAGCAGACAGGGGGCGGGCCAATCAGCCCCAGCATTTT
>TRBV4-3|TRBJ1-1|NA|NA
CASSQDMGAALAFF
TGCGCCAGCAGCCAAGATATGGGGGCCGCGTTGGCTTTCTTT
>TRBV18|TRBJ1-5|NA|TRBD1
CASSPNRGDYGKGQPQHF
TGTGCCAGCTCACCAAACAGGGGCGACTACGGTAAAGGGCAGCCCCAGCATTTT
>TRBV12-5|TRBJ1-1|NA|TRBD1
CASGYGTESVSFF
TGTGCTAGTGGCTACGGGACAGAATCTGTGTCTTTCTTT
>TRBV23-1|TRBJ1-1|few|TRBD1
CASSSQTGGNTEAFF
TGCGCCAGCAGTTCCCAGACAGGGGGGAACACTGAAGCTTTCTTT
>TRBV4-2|TRBJ1-6|NA|NA
CASSLHRQFGSPLHF
TGTGCCAGCAGCCTTCACAGGCAGTTCGGGTCACCCCTCCACTTT
>TRBV5-6|TRBJ2-7|NA|NA
CASGNGVGEQYF
TGTGCCAGTGGCAACGGGGTAGGCGAGCAGTACTTC
>TRBV2|TRBJ1-3|NA|TRBD1
CASSLTRTGSGNTIYF
TGTGCCAGCAGCTTAACTCGGACAGGGTCTGGAAACACCATATATTTT
>TRBV3-1/TRBV3-2|TRBJ1-6|NA|NA
CASSQVADAFYSPLHF
TGTGCCAGCAGCCAAGTGGCGGATGCCTTTTATTCACCCCTCCACTTT
>TRBV6-2/TRBV6-3|TRBJ2-7|NA|TRBD1
CASSYSLGTGDHEQYF
TGTGCCAGCAGTTACTCGCTCGGGACAGGGGACCACGAGCAGTACTTC
>TRBV6-5|TRBJ2-3|NA|NA
CASSYRDTQYF
TGTGCCAGCAGTTATCGGGATACGCAGTATTTT
>TRBV12-5|TRBJ2-5|NA|NA
CASGSGNVQTQYF
TGTGCTAGTGGTTCGGGAAACGTACAGACCCAGTACTTC
>TRBV7-2|TRBJ1-2|NA|NA
CASSPNRESYGYTF
TGTGCCAGCAGCCCAAACAGGGAAAGCTATGGCTACACCTTC
>TRBV2|TRBJ1-1|NA|NA
CASSDYGGNTEAFF
TGTGCCAGCAGTGATTACGGGGGGAACACTGAAGCTTTCTTT
>TRBV11-2|TRBJ1-2|NA|NA
CASSRNGIYGYTF
TGTGCCAGCAGCAGAAACGGGATATATGGCTACACCTTC
>TRBV30|TRBJ1-1|NA|NA
CAWRWGPINTEAFF
TGTGCCTGGAGATGGGGGCCCATAAACACTGAAGCTTTCTTT
>TRBV9|TRBJ1-2|NA|NA
CASSARELGYTF
TGTGCCAGCAGCGCAAGAGAGCTTGGCTACACCTTC
>TRBV30|TRBJ2-3|NA|NA
CAWETGDTQYF
TGTGCCTGGGAAACCGGAGATACGCAGTATTTT
>TRBV6-5|TRBJ2-1|NA|NA
CATKLDFSSYNEQFF
TGTGCCACCAAACTAGACTTCAGCTCCTACAATGAGCAGTTCTTC
>TRBV27|TRBJ1-1|NA|NA
CASSLGRANTEAFF
TGTGCCAGCAGTTTAGGGCGGGCGAACACTGAAGCTTTCTTT
>TRBV2|TRBJ1-3|NA|TRBD1
CASSVQGVYSGNTIYF
TGTGCCAGCTCGGTACAGGGGGTCTACTCTGGAAACACCATATATTTT
>TRBV11-2|TRBJ2-3|NA|NA
CASTPLRSGGTDTQYF
TGTGCCAGCACCCCCCTCAGGTCGGGGGGCACAGATACGCAGTATTTT
>TRBV19|TRBJ2-3|NA|TRBD2
CASRGVGLANTQYF
TGTGCCAGTAGAGGGGTCGGACTAGCAAATACGCAGTATTTT
>TRBV4-1|TRBJ1-4|NA|NA
CASSQEGLRGEKLFF
TGCGCCAGCAGCCAGGAGGGCCTAAGGGGTGAAAAACTGTTTTTT
>TRBV19|TRBJ1-1|NA|NA
CASGAGRPNTEAFF
TGTGCCAGCGGGGCGGGACGGCCGAACACTGAAGCTTTCTTT
>TRBV7-2|TRBJ1-1|NA|NA
CASSPRTALGTEAFF
TGTGCCAGCAGCCCCCGGACAGCCTTGGGGACTGAAGCTTTCTTT
>TRBV5-1|TRBJ2-1|NA|NA
CASTPAYQRINEQFF
TGCGCCAGCACCCCCGCCTACCAGCGGATAAATGAGCAGTTCTTC
>TRBV7-2|TRBJ1-1|NA|NA
CASSLGSGPREAFF
TGTGCCAGCAGCTTAGGCAGCGGCCCTAGAGAAGCTTTCTTT
>TRBV10-3|TRBJ1-2|NA|NA
CAISFYGPGYGYTF
TGTGCCATCAGTTTTTACGGCCCAGGGTATGGCTACACCTTC
>TRBV29-1|TRBJ2-4|once|TRBD2
CSVGTSGVVKNIQYF
TGCAGCGTTGGGACTAGCGGGGTCGTCAAAAACATTCAGTACTTC
>TRBV29-1|TRBJ2-5|NA|NA
CSVEDVDRSETQYF
TGCAGCGTTGAAGACGTTGACAGGTCAGAGACCCAGTACTTC
>TRBV28|TRBJ2-5|NA|NA
CASSSGGRGETQYF
TGTGCCAGCAGTTCCGGGGGGCGGGGAGAGACCCAGTACTTC
>TRBV27|TRBJ1-1|NA|TRBD1
CASSSYIRTGGAVEAFF
TGTGCCAGCAGTTCATACATCCGGACAGGGGGCGCGGTTGAAGCTTTCTTT
>TRBV19|TRBJ1-2|NA|NA
CASTRYRDGVLGGYGYTF
TGTGCCAGTACAAGATACCGGGACGGAGTACTAGGGGGCTATGGCTACACCTTC
>TRBV20-1|TRBJ1-2|NA|TRBD1
CSADRGGGYTF
TGCAGTGCTGACAGGGGGGGAGGCTACACCTTC
>TRBV6-5|TRBJ1-2|NA|NA
CASSYRVTAAGGYTF
TGTGCCAGCAGTTACCGGGTAACAGCCGCGGGAGGCTACACCTTC
>TRBV6-5|TRBJ1-6|NA|TRBD1
CASRPQGGGSPLHF
TGTGCCAGCAGACCACAGGGGGGCGGTTCACCCCTCCACTTT
>TRBV4-3|TRBJ2-2|NA|NA
CASSQGMTERAANTGELFF
TGCGCCAGCAGCCAAGGTATGACGGAGAGGGCCGCGAACACCGGGGAGCTGTTTTTT
>TRBV10-2|TRBJ2-3|few|TRBD1
CASSFRGPPGDTQYF
TGCGCCAGCAGCTTCAGGGGGCCCCCAGGAGATACGCAGTATTTT
>TRBV30|TRBJ1-2|few|NA
CAWSVSANSFGYTF
TGTGCCTGGAGTGTCTCGGCGAACAGCTTTGGCTACACCTTC